The present T cell receptor beta chain was sequenced within a study of blood T cells in healthy people across ages. A sample-barcoded 5' primer and a J-beta primer mix were used in a second PCR of roughly 7 to 12 cycles. Via MiXCR, TCRdb re-called the 5' RACE reads, giving one row per CDR3 protein. The sample includes about 670,000 distinct CDR3 sequences, less than 45% of them seen just once. This CDR3 comprises 13 residues. The V and J ends lost 7 bases and 7 bases, in that order; junction bases with no gene match: 8. Germline CDR1 is SNHLY and CDR2 is FYNNEI. The sequence was obtained from a man older than 75 in good health. Sequencing was performed on blood. J is TRBJ2-7 and V is TRBV2; 9 bases are a match to TRBD2. CDR3 protein: CASNSQRGVEQYF. The CDR3 DNA follows: TGTGCCAGCAATTCGCAGCGGGGGGTTGAGCAGTACTTC.